Below are 24 T cell receptor beta chains sequenced from a single sample in a study of beta chain features in type 1 diabetes. The authors reverse transcribed all of the isolated RNA, so sequencing captured expressed TCRB transcripts. Assay: immunoSEQ multiplex PCR; the TCRdb copy retains only in-frame clones and omits some. The table shows around 280,000 clones, with about 7.8% occurring only once. Sequencing was carried out using central memory CD4+ T cells from blood. Every receptor here comes from a woman aged 18-29 years in good health.

The rearrangement links TRBV27 to TRBJ2-7; TRBD2 might be the D (6 bases). The V and J ends lost 2 bases and 1 base respectively, with 9 bases between them. This CDR3 has 14 amino acids. Looked up from germline, CDR1 is MNHEY and CDR2 is SMNVEV (reference sequence). The CDR3 DNA follows: TGTGCCAGCAGTTTAACGGGAGAATCCTACGAGCAGTACTTC. Translation: CASSLTGESYEQYF.

This clone appeared a few times. Other DNA variants within this sample encode the same CDR3. CDR3 nucleotides: TGTGCCAGCAGCTTAGGGACAGGCCCGAGCAATCAGCCCCAGCATTTT. As protein: CASSLGTGPSNQPQHF. The chain employs TRBV7-9 and TRBJ1-5; 7 bases agree with TRBD1. V lost 1 base, J lost 1 base, and 4 bases stayed unmatched. Per the germline V gene, CDR1 is SEHNR and CDR2 is FQNEAQ (reference sequence). This CDR3 region has 16 residues.

This chain uses TRBV13 with TRBJ2-1; the match to TRBD2 covers 13 bases. V trimming: 5 bases; J trimming: 12 bases; junction bases outside the gene matches: 7. In germline, CDR1 is PRHDT, CDR2 FYEKMQ (reference sequence). This CDR3 has 14 amino acids. DNA of the CDR3: TGTGCCAGCAGCCCCGGACTAGCGGGAGTCCGGCAGTTCTTC. This encodes CASSPGLAGVRQFF.

The chain is built from TRBV5-1 and TRBJ2-6, with D unclear. The CDR3 covers 15 residues. V was trimmed by 2 bases and J by 2 bases, leaving 8 bases between them. Germline lookup yields CDR1 SGHRS and CDR2 YFSETQ. The CDR3 region is CASSLTRPGANVLTF. The DNA for the CDR3 is TGCGCCAGCAGCTTAACCAGGCCTGGGGCCAACGTCCTGACTTTC.

This clone showed up just a few times. The V call is TRBV30, the J call TRBJ1-3; tentative D call: TRBD1 (5 bases). The CDR3 totals 14 residues. Trimming pared 5 bases from V and 4 bases from J, leaving 15 bases between. Per germline, CDR1 GTSNPN and CDR2 SVGIG (reference sequence). The DNA of the CDR3 is TGTGCCTGGTCCGGTGGGGGTGAGGGAAACACCATATATTTT. It encodes CAWSGGGEGNTIYF.

This chain links TRBV30 with TRBJ1-2; possible D gene TRBD1, 5 bases. With 0 bases removed from V and 2 bases from J, the gap between germline ends came to 13 bases. The germline gives CDR1 GTSNPN, CDR2 SVGIG (reference sequence). The CDR3 covers 15 residues. The CDR3 here is CAWSVRDGRNYGYTF. CDR3 nucleotides: TGTGCCTGGAGTGTCAGGGATGGGAGGAACTATGGCTACACCTTC.

The gene calls are TRBV6-6 and TRBJ2-3, with D uncertain. This CDR3 region has 14 residues. V lost 0 bases, J lost 4 bases, and 8 bases lay in between. Germline V gene lookup returns CDR1 MNHNY and CDR2 SVGAGI (reference sequence). The CDR3 bases are TGTGCCAGCAGTTACTCGCAGTGGGCAGATACGCAGTATTTT. Its translation is CASSYSQWADTQYF.

There are many counts of this clone. The V and J genes are TRBV19 and TRBJ1-1; no clear D. The germline V gene encodes CDR1 LNHDA and CDR2 SQIVND (reference sequence). Trimming cost V 8 bases and J 6 bases, with 10 bases left between them. CDR3 length equals 11 residues. DNA for the CDR3: TGTGCCAGTGTGACTGGGTCTGAAGCTTTCTTT. Its translation: CASVTGSEAFF.

In this sample, this clone turned up a few times. The rearrangement links TRBV18 to TRBJ2-7; the D call may be TRBD1 or TRBD2 (6 bases each). In germline, CDR1 is KGHSH, CDR2 LQKENI. This CDR3 has 14 residues. V lost 3 bases and J lost 5, with 14 bases in between. The CDR3 DNA follows: TGTGCCAGCTCACCTCGAAAGGGGGGTAACGAGCAGTACTTC. This sequence encodes CASSPRKGGNEQYF.

The chain uses TRBV7-2 and TRBJ2-5; 7 bases fit TRBD2. The germline V gene has CDR1 SGHTA and CDR2 FQGNSA. The CDR3 is made up of 15 amino acids. Trimming took 3 bases from V and 5 from J; bases not matched to a gene: 9. CDR3 bases: TGTGCCAGCAGCTTTGAGGGCCTGGGGGGGGAGACCCAGTACTTC. Its translation is CASSFEGLGGETQYF.

V gene TRBV29-1 combines with J gene TRBJ2-3; TRBD2 aligns across 14 bases. V lost 6 bases, J lost 1 base, and 12 bases stayed unmatched. Germline loops: CDR1 SQVTM, CDR2 ANQGSEA. The CDR3 contains 18 residues. The CDR3 region is CSVVGGTSGSVGTDTQYF. As DNA, the CDR3 is TGCAGCGTAGTCGGGGGGACTAGCGGGAGTGTTGGCACAGATACGCAGTATTTT.

The rearrangement joins TRBV29-1 to TRBJ2-5; tentatively, D is TRBD1 (8 bases). Germline V gene data show CDR1 as SQVTM and CDR2 as ANQGSEA. V gave up 6 bases and J gave up 3 bases, with 20 bases separating them. This CDR3 contains 15 residues. The CDR3 sequence is CSVSGTGGSKETQYF. Here the CDR3 DNA reads TGCAGCGTCAGCGGGACAGGTGGGTCCAAAGAGACCCAGTACTTC.

The rearrangement links TRBV5-6 to TRBJ2-1; TRBD2 aligns across 9 bases. The CDR3 runs to 15 residues. V trimming: 4 bases; J trimming: 4 bases; junction bases outside the gene matches: 6. CDR1 and CDR2 (germline): SGHDT, YYEEEE. CDR3 region: CASSLEGLAYNEQFF. In nucleotides, the CDR3 is TGTGCCAGCAGCCTTGAGGGACTAGCATACAATGAGCAGTTCTTC.

The rearrangement uses TRBV6-5 and TRBJ1-5, with D hard to call. The CDR3 is 12 amino acids. The germline V gene encodes CDR1 MNHEY and CDR2 SVGAGI. V was trimmed by 0 bases and J by 7 bases, leaving 4 bases between them. CDR3 nucleotide sequence: TGTGCCAGCAGTTACTCAGGACAGCCCCAGCATTTT. Amino acids: CASSYSGQPQHF.

This clone has at least ten counts. This chain joins TRBV7-8 and TRBJ1-5; possibly TRBD1 for D (6 bases). The germline V and J ends were trimmed by 5 bases and 0 bases, with 14 bases remaining between them. The CDR3 covers 16 residues. From germline, CDR1 is SGHVS and CDR2 FQNEAQ. CDR3: CASSRQDRTSNQPQHF. CDR3 coding DNA: TGTGCCAGCAGCCGACAAGACAGGACTAGCAATCAGCCCCAGCATTTT.

This clone showed up just a few times. The chain has TRBV30 and TRBJ2-1; 9 positions agree with TRBD2. The CDR3 consists of 15 residues. The germline V gene encodes CDR1 GTSNPN and CDR2 SVGIG (reference sequence). V was pared by 2 bases and J by 4 bases, with 6 bases of the junction left unmatched. CDR3 nucleotides: TGTGCCTGGAGTCCAGCGGGAGGCCCATACAATGAGCAGTTCTTC. Its protein is CAWSPAGGPYNEQFF.

The chain links TRBV19 to TRBJ1-6; D unclear. The CDR3 is 15 amino acids. Trimming stripped 5 bases from V and 8 bases from J, with 16 bases between. Germline values: CDR1 LNHDA, CDR2 SQIVND (reference sequence). CDR3 protein: CASSFVSDGDSPLHF. The CDR3 DNA sequence: TGTGCCAGTAGTTTCGTCAGCGATGGGGATTCACCCCTCCACTTT. The complete variable domain, with remaining parts taken from reference TRBV19 and TRBJ1-6, reads DGGITQSPKYLFRKEGQNVTLSCEQNLNHDAMYWYRQDPGQGLRLIYYSQIVNDFQKGDIAEGYSVSREKKESFPLTVTSAQKNPTAFYLCASSFVSDGDSPLHFGNGTRLTVT.

The rearrangement joins TRBV7-2 to TRBJ1-2; TRBD1 is a possible D gene (5 bases). Trimming left V 1 base short and J 8 bases short, with 8 bases between. The CDR3 is 12 amino acids. Germline V lookup: CDR1 SGHTA, CDR2 FQGNSA. This CDR3 reads CASSLVQGGYTF. CDR3 DNA sequence: TGTGCCAGCAGCTTAGTCCAGGGCGGCTACACCTTC.

This clone was counted a few times. The chain uses TRBV19 and TRBJ1-5; 10 bases align to TRBD1. Germline CDR1 is LNHDA and CDR2 is SQIVND (reference sequence). This CDR3 contains 16 residues. With V trimmed by 9 bases and J by 1 base, 9 bases remained unmatched. The DNA for the CDR3 is TGTGCCAGCCGGGACAGGGGTGGTCGGAGCAATCAGCCCCAGCATTTT. Amino acid sequence: CASRDRGGRSNQPQHF.

This clone was observed a handful of times. The chain is built from TRBV7-9 and TRBJ1-4; 7 nucleotides agree with TRBD1. The junction had 11 bases not matched to a gene; V was cut back by 5 bases and J by 5 bases. Germline V gives CDR1 SEHNR, CDR2 FQNEAQ (reference sequence). The CDR3 is made up of 16 amino acids. The CDR3 region is CASSKGRGTENEKLFF. The CDR3 DNA is TGTGCCAGCAGCAAGGGACGTGGGACAGAGAATGAAAAACTGTTTTTT. Drawing the rest from reference TRBV7-9 and TRBJ1-4, the complete variable domain is DTGVSQNPRHKITKRGQNVTFRCDPISEHNRLYWYRQTLGQGPEFLTYFQNEAQLEKSRLLSDRFSAERPKGSFSTLEIQRTEQGDSAMYLCASSKGRGTENEKLFFGSGTQLSVL.

The chain couples TRBV28 to TRBJ2-5; 7 bases line up with TRBD2. This CDR3 is 16 amino acids long. From germline, CDR1 is MDHEN and CDR2 SYDVKM. The V and J ends lost 8 bases and 2 bases, in that order; junction bases with no gene match: 14. CDR3 DNA sequence: TGTGCCAGCGTTTCCATGGGGCGGGGGATTCAAGAGACCCAGTACTTC. This encodes CASVSMGRGIQETQYF.

This clone turned up a few times. The chain joins TRBV7-2 to TRBJ1-3; D uncertain. Germline assignment: CDR1 SGHTA and CDR2 FQGNSA. Trimming removed 3 bases at V and 2 bases at J, with 14 bases between. This CDR3 has 16 amino acids. The CDR3: CASSFTADLAGNTIYF. CDR3 coding DNA: TGTGCCAGCAGCTTTACCGCCGACTTGGCTGGAAACACCATATATTTT.

The rearrangement uses TRBV6-5 and TRBJ1-2; TRBD1 matches 7 bases. Germline assignment: CDR1 MNHEY and CDR2 SVGAGI. This CDR3 region has 14 residues. Trimming cost V 5 bases and J 10 bases; bases outside gene matches: 13. The CDR3 reads CASSPADRETDYTF. DNA for the CDR3: TGTGCCAGCAGTCCTGCAGACAGGGAAACCGACTACACCTTC.

This clone was seen only a few times. V is TRBV19 and J is TRBJ1-5; D is unclear. V was cut by 10 bases and J by 0 bases, with 13 bases left in between. CDR1 LNHDA and CDR2 SQIVND come from the germline V gene (reference sequence). The CDR3 length is 14 residues. The CDR3 protein is CATRPLYSNQPQHF. DNA of the CDR3: TGTGCCACCCGTCCCCTATATAGCAATCAGCCCCAGCATTTT.